Listed below are T cell receptor beta chains from one sample, sequenced in a study of cytomegalovirus exposure and HLA in healthy donors. Data came from immunoSEQ multiplex PCR; TCRdb stores just in-frame clones and leaves some out. The sample includes 200,000 to 250,000 clones. The sequenced sample was PBMCs. These receptors all stem from a woman between 25 and 40 years old in good health and CMV-seropositive. The CDR3 runs from the conserved cysteine through the conserved F or W. The D gene is left open where the match is weak.

d_call	v_call	j_call	cdr3_aa	cdr3_nt
NA	TRBV15	TRBJ2-3	CATSRDPAQGTTDTQYF	TGTGCCACCAGCAGAGATCCCGCACAGGGTACGACAGATACGCAGTATTTT
TRBD2	TRBV7-9	TRBJ2-7	CASSPLEGLAGRTPYEQYF	TGTGCCAGCAGCCCCCTCGAGGGACTAGCGGGCCGCACCCCCTACGAGCAGTACTTC
NA	TRBV5-1	TRBJ2-3	CASSVFLRTDTQYF	TGCGCCAGCAGCGTCTTCCTACGCACAGATACGCAGTATTTT
NA	TRBV7-8	TRBJ1-5	CASSLQGISNQPQHF	TGTGCCAGCAGCTTACAGGGTATTAGCAATCAGCCCCAGCATTTT
NA	TRBV7-8	TRBJ1-2	CASSSSSANYGYTF	TGTGCCAGCAGCTCGAGTTCGGCTAACTATGGCTACACCTTC
NA	TRBV7-6	TRBJ2-1	CASSGLRDTFAYNEQFF	TGTGCCAGCAGCGGACTCCGGGACACCTTTGCCTACAATGAGCAGTTCTTC
TRBD1	TRBV11-2	TRBJ1-5	CASSSGTGSNQPQHF	TGTGCCAGCAGCTCTGGGACAGGTAGCAATCAGCCCCAGCATTTT
NA	TRBV25-1	TRBJ2-2	CALRESNTGELFF	TGTGCCCTACGGGAGTCGAACACCGGGGAGCTGTTTTTT
TRBD1	TRBV5-1	TRBJ1-2	CASEEGTGGRSYGYTF	TGCGCCAGCGAGGAAGGTACAGGGGGCCGGTCCTATGGCTACACCTTC
NA	TRBV13	TRBJ1-2	CASSMTGPGYTF	TGTGCCAGCAGCATGACAGGTCCTGGCTACACCTTC
NA	TRBV12-5	TRBJ2-2	CASGRPGILTGELFF	TGTGCTAGTGGCCGCCCCGGGATACTCACCGGGGAGCTGTTTTTT
TRBD1	TRBV6-6	TRBJ1-2	CASSPTGGGYGYTF	TGTGCCAGCAGTCCTACAGGGGGAGGCTATGGCTACACCTTC
TRBD2	TRBV4-3	TRBJ2-5	CASSQSPSGRTQETQYF	TGCGCCAGCAGCCAATCCCCTAGCGGGAGGACCCAAGAGACCCAGTACTTC
NA	TRBV27	TRBJ1-5	CASSREDLGAGTNQPQHF	TGTGCCAGCAGCCGCGAAGACCTCGGGGCAGGGACTAATCAGCCCCAGCATTTT
NA	TRBV16	TRBJ2-7	CASSPLDNTAYEQYF	TGTGCCAGCAGTCCCTTGGACAACACAGCCTACGAGCAGTACTTC
NA	TRBV25-1	TRBJ2-1	CASRTGYEQFF	TGTGCCAGCAGAACAGGGTATGAGCAGTTCTTC
NA	TRBV11-2	TRBJ2-7	CASSSGGWEESAYEQYF	TGTGCCAGCAGCTCCGGTGGGTGGGAGGAATCGGCCTACGAGCAGTACTTC
TRBD1	TRBV7-8	TRBJ1-2	CASSLTGGIYGYTF	TGTGCCAGCAGCTTAACAGGGGGGATCTATGGCTACACCTTC
TRBD1	TRBV5-4	TRBJ2-7	CASSLLGQNYEQYF	TGTGCCAGCAGCTTGTTGGGACAGAACTACGAGCAGTACTTC
NA	TRBV18	TRBJ2-2	CASSLQGEAGELFF	TGTGCCAGCTCACTACAGGGAGAAGCCGGGGAGCTGTTTTTT
NA	TRBV6-5	TRBJ2-2	CASRISAGELFF	TGTGCCAGCAGGATATCAGCCGGGGAGCTGTTTTTT
NA	TRBV7-2	TRBJ1-5	CASSSQGLNQPQHF	TGTGCCAGCAGCTCGCAGGGGTTAAATCAGCCCCAGCATTTT